This T cell receptor beta chain was sequenced for a study of T cell responses to AZD1222 COVID-19 vaccine. Whole-study context: Researchers grouped second doses given at about 4 or about 12 weeks into one pool.

CDR3 length: 13 amino acids. Looked up from germline, CDR1 is SEHNR and CDR2 is FQNEAQ (reference sequence). V gave up 2 bases and J gave up 5 bases, with 9 bases separating them. Turning to this clone: The antigen remains undetermined.

Sequenced by immunoSEQ multiplex PCR; TCRdb stores in-frame clones only, minus some. The table records about 92,000 clones, roughly 93% of them present only once. Study outcomes and limitations: None of the repertoires were sampled until the peak T cell response had passed. Donors, mostly white British, included more females; clonal diversity was possibly underestimated.

The sequences come from peripheral blood, collected on day 0 of AZD1222 vaccination. The origin of this receptor is an adult in good health. The chain combines TRBV7-9 with TRBJ1-1; unclear D gene. CDR3 protein: CASSLWEQTEAFF. CDR3 nucleotides: TGTGCCAGCAGCTTATGGGAACAGACTGAAGCTTTCTTT.